These T cell receptor beta chains were read from a single sample in a study of shared T cell receptors in the human thymus. This table comes from immunoSEQ multiplex PCR, and its TCRdb copy is limited to in-frame clones, with some not included. The sample shows some 760,000 clones, 75% to 90% of them seen only once. This sample was also put to use in a study of human thymus T cells.

The sample comprised thymocytes. The receptors here all came from a girl in the first two years of life with a congenital heart defect. The CDR3 runs from the conserved cysteine through the conserved F or W. The order of the fields is D gene, V gene, J gene, clone size, CDR3 DNA, CDR3 protein. The D gene is left open where the match is weak. Only some rows state a clone size, as once, few, many or a class for expanded clones.

d_call: TRBD1; v_call: TRBV4-3; j_call: TRBJ2-5; clone_size: -; cdr3_nt: TGCGCCAGCAGCCAACACCCGGGACAGGGGGAAGAGACCCAGTACTTC; cdr3_aa: CASSQHPGQGEETQYF
d_call: -; v_call: TRBV29-1; j_call: TRBJ2-5; clone_size: few; cdr3_nt: TGCAGCACGTGGCTTTCGGCGGGGCAAGAGACCCAGTACTTC; cdr3_aa: CSTWLSAGQETQYF
d_call: -; v_call: TRBV6-6; j_call: TRBJ1-2; clone_size: -; cdr3_nt: TGTGCCAGCAGTTACTCGCGGGGGACACACTATGGCTACACCTTC; cdr3_aa: CASSYSRGTHYGYTF
d_call: -; v_call: TRBV5-8; j_call: TRBJ1-2; clone_size: -; cdr3_nt: TGTGCCAGCAGCTACCGGGACACTCCTACGGCTGGCTACACCTTC; cdr3_aa: CASSYRDTPTAGYTF
d_call: -; v_call: TRBV5-1; j_call: TRBJ1-2; clone_size: -; cdr3_nt: TGCGCCAGCAGCGGAACGGACAGACACCTTAATGGCTACACCTTC; cdr3_aa: CASSGTDRHLNGYTF
d_call: TRBD1; v_call: TRBV9; j_call: TRBJ1-1; clone_size: few; cdr3_nt: TGTGCCAGCAGCGTACAGGACAGGGGGGCAATGAACACTGAAGCTTTCTTT; cdr3_aa: CASSVQDRGAMNTEAFF
d_call: -; v_call: TRBV5-1; j_call: TRBJ2-7; clone_size: -; cdr3_nt: TGCGCCAGCAGCTTTTATTCGAGAACCTACGAGCAGTACTTC; cdr3_aa: CASSFYSRTYEQYF
d_call: TRBD2; v_call: TRBV7-6; j_call: TRBJ2-4; clone_size: -; cdr3_nt: TGTGCCAGCAGCTTAGAAATAGGTCAGCGGGGGGCCCCCGGAAACATTCAGTACTTC; cdr3_aa: CASSLEIGQRGAPGNIQYF
d_call: -; v_call: TRBV28; j_call: TRBJ2-6; clone_size: -; cdr3_nt: TGTGCCAGCAGTTCACAGGGTGGTGGGGCCAACGTCCTGACTTTC; cdr3_aa: CASSSQGGGANVLTF
d_call: -; v_call: TRBV6-4; j_call: TRBJ1-1; clone_size: once; cdr3_nt: TGTGCCAGCAAAGTCGGCAGGGGGAACACTGAAGCTTTCTTT; cdr3_aa: CASKVGRGNTEAFF
d_call: -; v_call: TRBV10-3; j_call: TRBJ1-3; clone_size: once; cdr3_nt: TGTGCCATCAGGGCAGACAGAAGACGCAACACCATATATTTT; cdr3_aa: CAIRADRRRNTIYF
d_call: -; v_call: TRBV30; j_call: TRBJ1-5; clone_size: once; cdr3_nt: TGTGCCTGGAGTGTGGGTCAGGGGAACCAGCCCCAGCATTTT; cdr3_aa: CAWSVGQGNQPQHF
d_call: TRBD1; v_call: TRBV5-5; j_call: TRBJ1-2; clone_size: -; cdr3_nt: TGTGCCAGCAGCTACCGACGGGACAGGGGGGCTTCTAACTATGGCTACACCTTC; cdr3_aa: CASSYRRDRGASNYGYTF
d_call: -; v_call: TRBV9; j_call: TRBJ1-2; clone_size: -; cdr3_nt: TGTGCCAGCAGCGCGAGTCCAGGGCCTCCTTATGGCTACACCTTC; cdr3_aa: CASSASPGPPYGYTF
d_call: -; v_call: TRBV6-5; j_call: TRBJ1-2; clone_size: -; cdr3_nt: TGTGCCAGCACCTTCAGACAGCCCGCTAACTATGGCTACACCTTC; cdr3_aa: CASTFRQPANYGYTF
d_call: -; v_call: TRBV5-8; j_call: TRBJ2-7; clone_size: once; cdr3_nt: TGTGCCAGCTTCGGGGACACAACATCCTACGAGCAGTACTTC; cdr3_aa: CASFGDTTSYEQYF
d_call: -; v_call: TRBV4-3; j_call: TRBJ2-5; clone_size: -; cdr3_nt: TGCGCCAGCAGCCAAGATACAGGTTCGTCCAAAGAGACCCAGTACTTC; cdr3_aa: CASSQDTGSSKETQYF
d_call: -; v_call: TRBV6-6; j_call: TRBJ1-5; clone_size: -; cdr3_nt: TGTGCCAGCAGTTATTTAAGGGGGATCCATCAGCCCCAGCATTTT; cdr3_aa: CASSYLRGIHQPQHF
d_call: TRBD1; v_call: TRBV4-2; j_call: TRBJ1-2; clone_size: -; cdr3_nt: TGTGCCAGCAGCCAAGATGGGACAGCCCTTAACTATGGCTACACCTTC; cdr3_aa: CASSQDGTALNYGYTF
d_call: -; v_call: TRBV27; j_call: TRBJ1-1; clone_size: -; cdr3_nt: TGTGCCAGCAGTTTTGCGGAGAGGGAGGAGGGCACTGAAGCTTTCTTT; cdr3_aa: CASSFAEREEGTEAFF
d_call: TRBD1; v_call: TRBV11-1; j_call: TRBJ1-3; clone_size: -; cdr3_nt: TGTGCCAGCAGCTCAATAGGACAGGGTGGAAACACCATATATTTT; cdr3_aa: CASSSIGQGGNTIYF
d_call: TRBD1; v_call: TRBV2; j_call: TRBJ2-7; clone_size: -; cdr3_nt: TGTGCCAGCAGTGATCGCAGGGGGCGCGGGTACGAGCAGTACTTC; cdr3_aa: CASSDRRGRGYEQYF
d_call: -; v_call: TRBV7-9; j_call: TRBJ2-7; clone_size: -; cdr3_nt: TGTGCCAGCAGCCCCCGCGGGGAGTCCTACGAGCAGTACTTC; cdr3_aa: CASSPRGESYEQYF
d_call: -; v_call: TRBV6-1; j_call: TRBJ1-5; clone_size: -; cdr3_nt: TGTGCCAGCAGTGGCAGACAGCAGCCCCAGCATTTT; cdr3_aa: CASSGRQQPQHF
d_call: -; v_call: TRBV6-1; j_call: TRBJ2-5; clone_size: -; cdr3_nt: TGTGCCAGCTCCCTAGGAGAGACCCAGTACTTC; cdr3_aa: CASSLGETQYF
d_call: TRBD1; v_call: TRBV2; j_call: TRBJ1-1; clone_size: once; cdr3_nt: TGTGCCATCGCCTTCTCATGGGACAGTCAACGCAGGAGGAACACTGAAGCTTTCTTT; cdr3_aa: CAIAFSWDSQRRRNTEAFF
d_call: -; v_call: TRBV6-6; j_call: TRBJ1-5; clone_size: -; cdr3_nt: TGTGCCAGCAGTAGACCGACAGGCGCCGCTAGTATACCCCAGCATTTT; cdr3_aa: CASSRPTGAASIPQHF
d_call: TRBD1; v_call: TRBV11-2; j_call: TRBJ1-6; clone_size: -; cdr3_nt: TGTGCCAGCAGCTTAGATTGGTACCCTGCGCAGGGGGCTCTGGCCCTCCACTTT; cdr3_aa: CASSLDWYPAQGALALHF
d_call: TRBD2; v_call: TRBV4-3; j_call: TRBJ2-1; clone_size: -; cdr3_nt: TGCGCCAGCAGCCAAGTCCCAGCGGGGATAAAAAAGCCCTACAATGAGCAGTTCTTC; cdr3_aa: CASSQVPAGIKKPYNEQFF
d_call: -; v_call: TRBV9; j_call: TRBJ2-7; clone_size: -; cdr3_nt: TGTGCCAGCAGCCCTAGCGGAGGGGGACGAACCTACGAGCAGTACTTC; cdr3_aa: CASSPSGGGRTYEQYF
d_call: -; v_call: TRBV2; j_call: TRBJ1-6; clone_size: -; cdr3_nt: TGTGCCAGCAGTAAGCCGGGAGGTGACGAAAATTCACCCCTCCACTTT; cdr3_aa: CASSKPGGDENSPLHF
d_call: TRBD1; v_call: TRBV27; j_call: TRBJ1-5; clone_size: -; cdr3_nt: TGTGCCAGCAGTCCTGGGGACAGCCGGAGCAATCAGCCCCAGCATTTT; cdr3_aa: CASSPGDSRSNQPQHF
d_call: -; v_call: TRBV6-5; j_call: TRBJ1-1; clone_size: -; cdr3_nt: TGTGCCAGCAGTTACGGGGGGGACGCCCGCGGGACTGAAGCTTTCTTT; cdr3_aa: CASSYGGDARGTEAFF
d_call: -; v_call: TRBV20-1; j_call: TRBJ2-2; clone_size: -; cdr3_nt: TGCAGTGCGGGGCTAGGCGGGGAGCTGTTTTTT; cdr3_aa: CSAGLGGELFF
d_call: TRBD1; v_call: TRBV5-1; j_call: TRBJ1-6; clone_size: -; cdr3_nt: TGCGCCAGCAGCTTAAGGACAGGTGATTCACCCCTCCACTTT; cdr3_aa: CASSLRTGDSPLHF
d_call: TRBD1; v_call: TRBV18; j_call: TRBJ1-2; clone_size: -; cdr3_nt: TGTGCCAGCTCACCACAGGGGGCGATCTCTTGGGACTATGGCTACACCTTC; cdr3_aa: CASSPQGAISWDYGYTF
d_call: TRBD1; v_call: TRBV27; j_call: TRBJ2-7; clone_size: once; cdr3_nt: TGTGCCAGCAAAAAGGGACAGGGAGGGGACGAGCAGTACTTC; cdr3_aa: CASKKGQGGDEQYF
d_call: -; v_call: TRBV28; j_call: TRBJ2-7; clone_size: -; cdr3_nt: TGTGCCAGCAGTTTATATTCCCCGACAGTGAACAAATCCTACGAGCAGTACTTC; cdr3_aa: CASSLYSPTVNKSYEQYF
d_call: TRBD1; v_call: TRBV5-1; j_call: TRBJ1-1; clone_size: -; cdr3_nt: TGCGCCAGCAGCCAGGGACAGGCCCCTGAAGCTTTCTTT; cdr3_aa: CASSQGQAPEAFF
d_call: TRBD1; v_call: TRBV28; j_call: TRBJ1-2; clone_size: once; cdr3_nt: TGTGCCAGCAGTTTATCGGGCAGGGGGCGGGGTGGCTACACCTTC; cdr3_aa: CASSLSGRGRGGYTF
d_call: TRBD2; v_call: TRBV7-2; j_call: TRBJ2-7; clone_size: -; cdr3_nt: TGTGCCAGCAGCGTCCTTAGCGGGGGGGCCTACGAGCAGTACTTC; cdr3_aa: CASSVLSGGAYEQYF
d_call: -; v_call: TRBV11-2; j_call: TRBJ1-2; clone_size: -; cdr3_nt: TGTGCCAGCAGCTTGAGGGGACACCTCAGCTATGGCTACACCTTC; cdr3_aa: CASSLRGHLSYGYTF